This T cell receptor (beta chain) was sequenced for a study of T cell repertoires in cytomegalovirus infection. Study summary: CMV epitopes, recently identified HLA-C-restricted and well-studied HLA-B-restricted, were used. Study-wide findings and caveats: Dominating the ex vivo response were TCR beta clonotypes that were CMV-specific and HLA-C-restricted. Totalled public TCR beta family frequency picked out people who carried CMV plus the relevant HLA.

TCRdb processed the reads anew with MiXCR; each CDR3 protein has one entry. The sample consists of some 120,000 distinct CDR3 sequences, around 30% of them appearing once. Per the germline V gene, CDR1 is LGHNA and CDR2 is YSLEER. The CDR3 totals 13 residues. V was shortened by 4 bases and J by 4 bases, with 10 bases between the two germline ends. For this clonotype: Its antigen is currently unknown.

This clonotype originated in a human donor in good health (CMV status not recorded). Some clones in this sample may be carry-over from other donors' samples. Sample: CD8+ T cells from cultured PBMCs, taken from culture after CMV antigen stimulation. J is TRBJ1-2 and V is TRBV4-3; TRBD1 might be the D (5 bases). CDR3 amino acids: CASSPGRRYGYTF. The CDR3 nucleotides are TGCGCCAGCAGCCCGGGACGGCGCTATGGCTACACCTTC.